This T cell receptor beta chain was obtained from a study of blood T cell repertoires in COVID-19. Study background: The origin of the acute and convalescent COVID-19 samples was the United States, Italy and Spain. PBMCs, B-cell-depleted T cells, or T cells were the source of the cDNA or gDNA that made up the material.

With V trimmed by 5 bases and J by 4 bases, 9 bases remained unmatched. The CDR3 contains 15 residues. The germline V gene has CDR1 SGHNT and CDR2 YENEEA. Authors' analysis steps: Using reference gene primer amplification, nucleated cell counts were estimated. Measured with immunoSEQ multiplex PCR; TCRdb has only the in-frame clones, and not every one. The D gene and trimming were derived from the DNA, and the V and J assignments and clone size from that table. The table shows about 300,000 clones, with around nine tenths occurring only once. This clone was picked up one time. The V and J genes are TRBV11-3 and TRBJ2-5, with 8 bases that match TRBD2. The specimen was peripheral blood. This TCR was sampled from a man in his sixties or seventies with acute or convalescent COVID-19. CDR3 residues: CASSPGLGGGETQYF. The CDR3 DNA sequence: TGTGCCAGCAGCCCGGGACTAGGAGGGGGAGAGACCCAGTACTTC.